The source of this T cell receptor (beta chain) is a study of blood T cell repertoires in COVID-19. About the research overall: COVID-19 samples, acute and convalescent, were from the United States, Italy and Spain. PBMCs, B-cell-depleted T cells, or T cells were the source of the cDNA or gDNA that made up the material.

The ends were cut back, 2 bases at V and 0 bases at J, with 14 bases in the middle. Germline CDR1 is SGHVS and CDR2 is FNYEAQ. The CDR3 totals 17 residues. Per the study methods: Amplified reference gene primers provided the basis for estimating nucleated cell counts. Clones were read by immunoSEQ multiplex PCR, and TCRdb kept only the in-frame ones, dropping some. That table furnishes V, J and clone size, whereas the DNA furnished D and trimming. The table shows about 26,000 clones, with more than 65% occurring only once. The sequence derives from a human donor in a cohort sampled during active COVID-19. J is TRBJ2-1 and V is TRBV7-6, with D perhaps TRBD2 (5 bases). Sequencing was done on a sample of peripheral blood. This CDR3 is CASSLYPAGHSYNEQFF. CDR3 DNA: TGTGCCAGCAGCTTATACCCGGCGGGCCACTCCTACAATGAGCAGTTCTTC.